The sequence of this TCR beta chain was determined in a study of blood T cell repertoires in COVID-19. About the study: PBMCs, B-cell-depleted T cells, or T cells were the source of the cDNA or gDNA that made up the material.

The germline V gene encodes CDR1 SGHAT and CDR2 FQNNGV. Trimming took 5 bases from V and 7 from J; bases not matched to a gene: 10. CDR3 length equals 15 residues. Method: immunoSEQ multiplex PCR; TCRdb's copy keeps in-frame clones and lacks some. The sample records about 63,000 clones, more than 80% being singletons. This TCR came from a woman aged 40 to 55 with acute COVID-19. Sample: PBMCs or T cells enriched from blood (not recorded which). This sequence joins TRBV11-2 and TRBJ1-4; 7 bases map to TRBD1. CDR3 region: CASSLTGIEGEKLFF. The DNA for the CDR3 is TGTGCCAGCAGCCTGACAGGGATTGAGGGTGAAAAACTGTTTTTT. The full variable domain, its missing parts supplied by reference TRBV11-2 and TRBJ1-4, is EAGVAQSPRYKIIEKRQSVAFWCNPISGHATLYWYQQILGQGPKLLIQFQNNGVVDDSQLPKDRFSAERLKGVDSTLKIQPAKLEDSAVYLCASSLTGIEGEKLFFGSGTQLSVL.